One sample yielded the 12 T cell receptor beta chains listed below, sequenced in a study of blood T cell repertoires in COVID-19. The method was immunoSEQ multiplex PCR; TCRdb's version includes in-frame clones alone and lacks a portion of them. Of 200,000 to 250,000 clones in the sample, 85% to 95% were seen once. Sequenced material: peripheral blood. The source is a man aged 30 to 39 with COVID-19, enrolled during active disease.

The CDR3 here is CASSTTGGAGNTIYF. In nucleotides, the CDR3 is TGTGCCAGCAGTACGACCGGGGGAGCTGGAAACACCATATATTTT. V and J are TRBV6-2 or TRBV6-3 and TRBJ1-3; a weak D match, TRBD1 (5 bases). The germline gives CDR1 MNHEY, CDR2 SVGEGT. The CDR3 is 15 amino acids. V lost 5 bases and J 2 bases, leaving 13 bases between the germline ends.

The V and J genes are TRBV2 and TRBJ2-7; 11 nucleotides line up with TRBD2. The CDR3 has 19 residues. J gave up 0 bases and V 6 bases, and 16 bases lay outside the gene matches. Germline-derived CDR1 and CDR2 are SNHLY and FYNNEI. CDR3 in DNA: TGTGCCAGCAGCGATCCATTGACTAGCGGGGCTGGAAGCTCCTACGAGCAGTACTTC. Translating it yields CASSDPLTSGAGSSYEQYF.

The chain is built from TRBV9 and TRBJ1-4; 9 bases match TRBD1. This CDR3 is 15 amino acids long. CDR1 is SGDLS, CDR2 YYNGEE, per germline. Germline trimming cut 0 bases from V and 7 bases from J; bases unmatched to any gene: 4. The CDR3 region is CASSVGDREIEKLFF. CDR3 in DNA: TGTGCCAGCAGCGTAGGGGACAGGGAGATTGAAAAACTGTTTTTT.

The rearrangement joins TRBV27 to TRBJ2-5; tentatively, D is TRBD1 (6 bases). Germline V lookup: CDR1 MNHEY, CDR2 SMNVEV (reference sequence). Between the trimmed V and J ends, which lost 0 bases and 4 bases, there was a span of 9 bases. This CDR3 contains 14 residues. This CDR3 reads CASSLSRTAETQYF. The CDR3 bases are TGTGCCAGCAGTTTATCGAGGACAGCAGAGACCCAGTACTTC.

This rearrangement joins TRBV6-6 to TRBJ2-3; 7 positions match TRBD1. V lost 4 bases and J lost 4; bases outside the gene matches: 5. Germline loops: CDR1 MNHNY, CDR2 SVGAGI (reference sequence). The CDR3 covers 14 residues. In nucleotides, the CDR3 is TGTGCCAGCAGTTCTCCAGGGGGTCCAGATACGCAGTATTTT. Translating gives CASSSPGGPDTQYF.

The rearrangement links TRBV6-5 to TRBJ2-2; 12 bases fit TRBD1. The CDR3 consists of 15 residues. The V and J ends lost 4 bases and 5 bases, in that order; junction bases with no gene match: 2. Germline CDR1 and CDR2: MNHEY and SVGAGI. The CDR3 is CASSWGQGATGELFF. CDR3 DNA: TGTGCCAGCAGTTGGGGACAGGGGGCAACCGGGGAGCTGTTTTTT.

The rearrangement joins TRBV19 to TRBJ2-7; 7 bases agree with TRBD1. The CDR3 totals 17 residues. V gave up 0 bases and J gave up 1 base; unmatched junction bases: 9. Germline V gene lookup returns CDR1 LNHDA and CDR2 SQIVND (reference sequence). CDR3 nucleotides: TGTGCCAGTAGTATAGAGTGGCAGGGACAGAGATCCTACGAGCAGTACTTC. The encoded protein is CASSIEWQGQRSYEQYF.

The chain is built from TRBV9 and TRBJ2-7; perhaps TRBD1 as D (7 bases). The CDR3 is 15 amino acids. CDR1 is SGDLS, CDR2 YYNGEE, per germline. V was shortened by 0 bases and J by 3 bases, with 13 bases between the two germline ends. CDR3 amino acids: CASSVVSGGFYEQYF. DNA for the CDR3: TGTGCCAGCAGCGTAGTATCAGGGGGGTTCTACGAGCAGTACTTC.

CDR3 sequence: CASSPPAGRREQFF. For the CDR3, the DNA is TGTGCCAGCAGCCCACCGGCGGGGAGGCGCGAGCAGTTCTTC. The chain joins TRBV11-2 to TRBJ2-1; perhaps TRBD2 as D (6 bases). The ends were cut back, 5 bases at V and 10 bases at J, with 18 bases in the middle. Looked up from germline, CDR1 is SGHAT and CDR2 is FQNNGV. CDR3 length: 14 residues.

The rearrangement uses TRBV10-3 and TRBJ2-1, with D possibly being TRBD2 (5 bases). The CDR3 is made up of 10 amino acids. Germline loops: CDR1 ENHRY, CDR2 SYGVKD. V lost 8 bases, J lost 6 bases, and 5 bases lay in between. The CDR3 reads CAIGSNEQFF. The CDR3 DNA reads TGTGCCATCGGGAGCAATGAGCAGTTCTTC.

This sequence joins TRBV7-6 and TRBJ2-3, with 10 bases that match TRBD2. Germline assignment: CDR1 SGHVS and CDR2 FNYEAQ. V trimming: 0 bases; J trimming: 3 bases; junction bases outside the gene matches: 12. The length of the CDR3 is 19 residues. The CDR3 sequence: CASSLAVAGGSYRTDTQYF. DNA for the CDR3: TGTGCCAGCAGCTTAGCGGTAGCGGGGGGAAGTTATAGAACAGATACGCAGTATTTT.

CDR3 nucleotide sequence: TGTGCCAGCAGTGCCAGGGGGCTCGGCTACACCTTC. This codes for CASSARGLGYTF. The rearrangement links TRBV2 to TRBJ1-2; 8 bases align to TRBD1. The V gene end was trimmed by 4 bases and the J gene end by 8 bases; junction bases not matched to a gene: 3. CDR3 length equals 12 residues. Germline V gene sequence: CDR1 SNHLY, CDR2 FYNNEI.